The TCR beta chain described here comes from a study of T cell responses to AZD1222 COVID-19 vaccine. This table comes from immunoSEQ multiplex PCR, and its TCRdb copy is limited to in-frame clones, with some not included. The sample has some 150,000 clones, roughly 90% seen once. Study-wide results and limits: Researchers report vaccine-associated CD4 TCRs spanning spike, with dominance at 160-218 and 743-854. White British ancestry dominated among donors, who included more females, and clonal diversity was possibly underestimated.

The germline V and J ends were trimmed by 2 bases and 6 bases, with 14 bases remaining between them. Germline CDR1 reads LGHNT; CDR2 reads FRNRAP. This CDR3 spans 15 amino acids. Second-dose timings of about 4 or about 12 weeks were pooled. Of note for this clone: Its antigen is not identified.

The sequencing here drew on peripheral blood, taken 28 days after the second AZD1222 dose. The rearrangement joins TRBV12-5 to TRBJ2-1, with D maybe TRBD2 (6 bases). The source is an adult who received the AZD1222 COVID-19 vaccine. This chain's CDR3 is CASGLPGTLANEQFF. The CDR3 nucleotides read TGTGCTAGTGGTTTGCCCGGGACTCTCGCCAATGAGCAGTTCTTC.